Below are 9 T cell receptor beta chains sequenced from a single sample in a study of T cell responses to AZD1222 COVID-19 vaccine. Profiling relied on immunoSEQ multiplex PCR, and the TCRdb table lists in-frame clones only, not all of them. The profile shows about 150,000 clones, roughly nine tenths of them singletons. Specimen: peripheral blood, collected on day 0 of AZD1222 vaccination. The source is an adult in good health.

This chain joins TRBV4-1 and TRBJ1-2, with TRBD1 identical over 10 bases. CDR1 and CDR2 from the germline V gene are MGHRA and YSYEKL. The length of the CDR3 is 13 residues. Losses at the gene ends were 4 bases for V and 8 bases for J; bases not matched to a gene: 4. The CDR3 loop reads CASSRDRGMGYTF. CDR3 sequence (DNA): TGCGCCAGCAGCCGGGACAGGGGAATGGGCTACACCTTC.

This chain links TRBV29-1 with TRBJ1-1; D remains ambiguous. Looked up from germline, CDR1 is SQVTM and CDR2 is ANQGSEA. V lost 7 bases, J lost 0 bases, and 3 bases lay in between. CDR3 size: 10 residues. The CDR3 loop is CSALNTEAFF. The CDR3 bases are TGCAGCGCCTTGAACACTGAAGCTTTCTTT.

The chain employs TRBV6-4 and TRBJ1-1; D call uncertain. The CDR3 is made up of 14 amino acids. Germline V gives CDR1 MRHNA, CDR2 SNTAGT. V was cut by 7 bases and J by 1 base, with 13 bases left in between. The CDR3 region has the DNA TGTGCCAGCAAAGGAGGCCCCGGGAACACTGAAGCTTTCTTT. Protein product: CASKGGPGNTEAFF.

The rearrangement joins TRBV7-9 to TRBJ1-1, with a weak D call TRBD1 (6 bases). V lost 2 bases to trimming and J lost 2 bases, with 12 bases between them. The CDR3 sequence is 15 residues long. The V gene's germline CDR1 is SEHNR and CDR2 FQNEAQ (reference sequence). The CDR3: CASSLLQGPNTEAFF. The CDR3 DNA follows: TGTGCCAGCAGCTTATTACAGGGACCAAACACTGAAGCTTTCTTT. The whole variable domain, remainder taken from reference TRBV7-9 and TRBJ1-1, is DTGVSQNPRHKITKRGQNVTFRCDPISEHNRLYWYRQTLGQGPEFLTYFQNEAQLEKSRLLSDRFSAERPKGSFSTLEIQRTEQGDSAMYLCASSLLQGPNTEAFFGQGTRLTVV.

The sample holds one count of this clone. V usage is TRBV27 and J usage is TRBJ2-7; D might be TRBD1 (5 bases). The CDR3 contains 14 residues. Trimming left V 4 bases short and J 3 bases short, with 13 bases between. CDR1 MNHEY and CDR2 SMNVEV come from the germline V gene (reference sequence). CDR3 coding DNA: TGTGCCAGCAGTTCCCTAGGACAAATCTACGAGCAGTACTTC. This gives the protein CASSSLGQIYEQYF.

The CDR3 is CASSIERTGTEQYF. The CDR3 nucleotides are TGTGCCAGCAGCATAGAACGGACAGGGACCGAGCAGTACTTC. The chain couples TRBV7-2 to TRBJ2-7; 8 bases line up with TRBD1. The CDR3 totals 14 residues. Germline trimming cut 5 bases from V and 6 bases from J; bases unmatched to any gene: 9. The germline gives CDR1 SGHTA, CDR2 FQGNSA.

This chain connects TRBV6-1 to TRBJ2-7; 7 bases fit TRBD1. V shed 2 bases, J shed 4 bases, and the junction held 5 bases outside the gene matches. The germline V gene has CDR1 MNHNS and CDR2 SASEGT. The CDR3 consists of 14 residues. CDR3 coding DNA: TGTGCCAGCAGTGAATGGGACAGACGTTACGAGCAGTACTTC. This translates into CASSEWDRRYEQYF.

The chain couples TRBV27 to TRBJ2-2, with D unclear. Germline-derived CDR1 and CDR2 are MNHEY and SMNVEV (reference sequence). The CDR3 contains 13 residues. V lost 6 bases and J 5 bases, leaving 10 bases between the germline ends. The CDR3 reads CASRSPGTGELFF. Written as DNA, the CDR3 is TGTGCCAGCAGATCCCCCGGTACCGGGGAGCTGTTTTTT.

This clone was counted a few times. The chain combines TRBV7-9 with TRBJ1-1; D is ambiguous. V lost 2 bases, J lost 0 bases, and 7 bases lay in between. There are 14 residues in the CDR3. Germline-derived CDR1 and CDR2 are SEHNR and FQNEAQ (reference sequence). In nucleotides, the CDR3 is TGTGCCAGCAGCTTATCAGGAGTGAACACTGAAGCTTTCTTT. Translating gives CASSLSGVNTEAFF.